This T cell receptor (beta chain) came from a study of blood T cell repertoires in COVID-19. The CDR3 sequence is 16 residues long. Trimming removed 0 bases from V and 8 bases from J; junction bases left unmatched: 7. CDR1 is SGDLS, CDR2 YYNGEE, per germline. Sequencing used immunoSEQ multiplex PCR; TCRdb keeps in-frame clones, though not all of them. The profile covers over 150,000 clones, with over 75% appearing a single time and over 15% taken by the ten largest. Material: peripheral blood. J is TRBJ1-4 and V is TRBV9, with 10 bases lining up with TRBD1. The clonotype originates from a man in his forties or fifties with COVID-19, enrolled during active disease. The CDR3 is CASSVASGQGGEKLFF. The DNA for the CDR3 is TGTGCCAGCAGCGTAGCCAGCGGACAGGGGGGAGAAAAACTGTTTTTT.